The text below deals with one T cell receptor (beta chain). This specimen belongs to a study of blood T cell repertoires in COVID-19. The table came from immunoSEQ multiplex PCR; TCRdb's copy has only in-frame clones and leaves some out. The table shows about 300,000 clones, with 75% to 90% occurring only once. The germline gives CDR1 LGHDT, CDR2 YNNKEL (reference sequence). After removal of 0 bases from V and 6 bases from J, the junction contained 9 bases not matched to a gene. The CDR3 is 19 residues long. The sequence derives from a woman aged 45 to 65 who had recovered from COVID-19. The chain has TRBV3-1 (or the pseudogene TRBV3-2) and TRBJ1-6; 12 bases line up with TRBD1. The sample consisted of PBMCs or T cells enriched from blood (not recorded which). The CDR3 protein is CASSQETGTGGLRNSPLHF. For the CDR3, the DNA is TGTGCCAGCAGCCAAGAAACCGGGACAGGGGGCCTTCGTAATTCACCCCTCCACTTT.